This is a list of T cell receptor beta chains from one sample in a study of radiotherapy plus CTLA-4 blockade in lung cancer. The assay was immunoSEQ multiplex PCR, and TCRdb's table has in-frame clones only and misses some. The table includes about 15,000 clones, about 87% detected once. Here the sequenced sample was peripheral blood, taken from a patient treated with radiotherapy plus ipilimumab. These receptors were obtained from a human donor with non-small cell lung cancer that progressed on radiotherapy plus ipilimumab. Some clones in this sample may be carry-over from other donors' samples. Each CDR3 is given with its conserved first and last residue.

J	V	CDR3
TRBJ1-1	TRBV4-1	CASSQERGITEAFF
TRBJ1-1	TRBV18	CASSESVQGTEAFF
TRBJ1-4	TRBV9	CASSPRQGGDEKLFF
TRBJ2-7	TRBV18	CASSPFDRLDEQYF
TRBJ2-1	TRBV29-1	CSVEDGGRGVNEQFF
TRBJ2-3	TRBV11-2	CASSSKQGRPTTDTQYF
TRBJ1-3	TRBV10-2	CASRDPGGDSGNTIYF
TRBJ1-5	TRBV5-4	CASSLDGQSHNQPQHF
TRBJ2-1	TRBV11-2	CASSQTSGSVDEQFF
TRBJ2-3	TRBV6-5	CASSYRSLFGTDTQYF
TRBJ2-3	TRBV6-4	CASSGTGISTDTQYF
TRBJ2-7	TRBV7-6	CASSLAGTVDYEQYF
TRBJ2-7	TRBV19	CASSIDLALAGYEQYF
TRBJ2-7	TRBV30	CAWSVRSTGSYEQYF
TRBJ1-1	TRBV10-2	CASTWTGNTEAFF
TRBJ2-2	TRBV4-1	CASSQASLSSDRATGELFF
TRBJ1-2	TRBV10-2	CASSYDSTYGYTF
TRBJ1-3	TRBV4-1	CASSQDSLPGNTIYF
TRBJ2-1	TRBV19	CASSIGRDRGLHEQFF
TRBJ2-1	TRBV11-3	CASSDGQNVAQFF
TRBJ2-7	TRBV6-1	CASSLTGQETYEQYF
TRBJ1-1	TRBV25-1	CASIRTGAVTEAFF
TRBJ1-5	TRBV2	CASTTSGNSNQPQHF
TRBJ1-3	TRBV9	CASSVVDSTNSGNTIYF
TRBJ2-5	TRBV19	CASRQQETQYF
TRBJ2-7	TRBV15	CATSRDSSYEQYF
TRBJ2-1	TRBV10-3	CAISDRDRGKDEQFF
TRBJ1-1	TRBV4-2	CASSQGLTGITEAFF
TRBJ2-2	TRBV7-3	CASSPGQGRGAGELFF
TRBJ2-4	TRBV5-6	CASSAPGQGYIQYF
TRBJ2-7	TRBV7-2	CASSLKGQGVSEQYF
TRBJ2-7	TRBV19	CASSTLRDRATYEQYF
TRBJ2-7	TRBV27	CASKAEVSYEQYF
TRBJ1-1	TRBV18	CASSPNPGNTEAFF
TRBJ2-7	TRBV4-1	CASSQGYRGGGYEQYF
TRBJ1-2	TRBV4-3	CASNVRGSPGYTF
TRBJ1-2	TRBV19	CASSIVSVTSYGYTF
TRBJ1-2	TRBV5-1	CASSSGQHGYTF
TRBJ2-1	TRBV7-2	CASSLATSPYNEQFF
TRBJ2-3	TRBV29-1	CSAGQGVGDTQYF
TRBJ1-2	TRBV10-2	CASSVDSYYGYTF
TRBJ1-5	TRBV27	CASSSLQGAAQPQHF
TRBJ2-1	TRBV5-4	CASSELASEQFF
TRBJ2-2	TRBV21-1	CASSKREGTGLGNTGELFF
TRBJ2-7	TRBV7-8	CASSGHRGRFQYF
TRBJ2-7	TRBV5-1	CASSLSQQGEQYF
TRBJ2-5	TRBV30	CAWRQGTSGTETQYF
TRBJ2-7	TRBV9	CASSVGTGGLWEQYF
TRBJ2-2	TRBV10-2	CASSQTSGRTGELFF
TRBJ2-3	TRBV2	CASSATVTSTDTQYF
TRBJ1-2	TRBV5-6	CASSLPTGNYGYTF
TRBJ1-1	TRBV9	CASSARGMAFF
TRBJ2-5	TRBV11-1	CASSSATSGRANLGETQYF
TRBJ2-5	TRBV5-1	CASSLLRGEETQYF